These T cell receptor beta chains were read from a single sample in a study of blood T cell repertoires in COVID-19. Clones were sequenced by immunoSEQ multiplex PCR, and TCRdb holds only the in-frame ones, with some missing. The top ten clones hold less than 6% of a sample with 300,000 or so clones, 70% to 90% of them seen once. Sequencing was carried out using PBMCs or T cells enriched from blood (not recorded which). The source of these receptors is a woman aged 25 to 39 who had recovered from COVID-19. Both conserved end residues are part of each CDR3. The order of the fields is J gene, D gene, V gene, clone size, CDR3 protein, CDR3 DNA. A D gene is named only where the DNA matches it firmly. The size field is filled for only some rows; it gives once, few, many or a size class.

j_call: TRBJ1-2; d_call: TRBD1; v_call: TRBV6-5; clone_size: NA; cdr3_aa: CASTHRGVNYGYTF; cdr3_nt: TGTGCCAGCACCCACAGGGGAGTTAACTATGGCTACACCTTC
j_call: TRBJ1-1; d_call: NA; v_call: TRBV4-3; clone_size: NA; cdr3_aa: CASSQDGISEAF; cdr3_nt: TGCGCCAGCAGCCAAGACGGAATCAGCGAGGCATTT
j_call: TRBJ1-2; d_call: TRBD1; v_call: TRBV4-2; clone_size: NA; cdr3_aa: CASSQDPYPGQGLNLASNPAGYTF; cdr3_nt: TGTGCCAGCAGCCAAGATCCGTACCCGGGACAGGGTTTGAATTTGGCCTCGAACCCCGCTGGCTACACCTTC
j_call: TRBJ1-2; d_call: TRBD1; v_call: TRBV4-1; clone_size: few; cdr3_aa: CASSQVGDRGHGYTF; cdr3_nt: TGCGCCAGCAGCCAAGTAGGGGACAGGGGCCATGGCTACACCTTC
j_call: TRBJ2-1; d_call: TRBD2; v_call: TRBV9; clone_size: NA; cdr3_aa: CARRVGGSGGGNEQFF; cdr3_nt: TGTGCCCGCCGCGTAGGGGGTAGCGGGGGAGGCAATGAGCAGTTCTTC
j_call: TRBJ1-2; d_call: TRBD1; v_call: TRBV19; clone_size: NA; cdr3_aa: CASTPGTGDGYTF; cdr3_nt: TGTGCCAGTACGCCGGGGACAGGGGATGGCTACACCTTC
j_call: TRBJ2-1; d_call: TRBD2; v_call: TRBV7-8; clone_size: NA; cdr3_aa: CASSLRTSGGRYNEQFF; cdr3_nt: TGTGCCAGCAGCCTCCGGACTAGCGGGGGCCGGTACAATGAGCAGTTCTTC
j_call: TRBJ1-2; d_call: NA; v_call: TRBV6-5; clone_size: NA; cdr3_aa: CASSYTGEGYGYTF; cdr3_nt: TGTGCCAGCAGTTACACCGGGGAGGGCTATGGCTACACCTTC
j_call: TRBJ2-2; d_call: TRBD1; v_call: TRBV27; clone_size: NA; cdr3_aa: CASSLLGTGGWTGELFF; cdr3_nt: TGTGCCAGCAGTCTACTGGGGACAGGGGGCTGGACCGGGGAGCTGTTTTTT
j_call: TRBJ1-1; d_call: NA; v_call: TRBV2; clone_size: NA; cdr3_aa: CASSGLGRAFF; cdr3_nt: TGTGCCAGCAGCGGGTTGGGGCGAGCTTTCTTT
j_call: TRBJ1-2; d_call: NA; v_call: TRBV7-3; clone_size: NA; cdr3_aa: CASSQGVNYGYTF; cdr3_nt: TGTGCCAGCAGCCAAGGGGTGAACTATGGCTACACCTTC
j_call: TRBJ1-3; d_call: NA; v_call: TRBV2; clone_size: NA; cdr3_aa: CASREDTGFGNTIYF; cdr3_nt: TGTGCCAGCAGGGAAGACACAGGGTTCGGAAACACCATATATTTT
j_call: TRBJ2-5; d_call: TRBD2; v_call: TRBV5-4; clone_size: NA; cdr3_aa: CASRPGTSGIETQYF; cdr3_nt: TGTGCCAGCAGACCCGGGACTAGCGGAATAGAGACCCAGTACTTC
j_call: TRBJ2-7; d_call: NA; v_call: TRBV11-2; clone_size: NA; cdr3_aa: CASSPRAAGSHEQYF; cdr3_nt: TGTGCCAGCAGCCCCAGAGCTGCGGGGTCGCACGAGCAGTACTTC
j_call: TRBJ2-7; d_call: NA; v_call: TRBV9; clone_size: NA; cdr3_aa: CASSVDSPPYEQYF; cdr3_nt: TGTGCCAGCAGCGTAGACAGTCCACCCTACGAGCAGTACTTC
j_call: TRBJ2-4; d_call: NA; v_call: TRBV7-5; clone_size: NA; cdr3_aa: CARSDGKNTGGDKNIQYF; cdr3_nt: TGTGCCAGAAGCGACGGAAAGAATACAGGGGGGGACAAAAACATTCAGTACTTC
j_call: TRBJ1-1; d_call: NA; v_call: TRBV2; clone_size: NA; cdr3_aa: CASRGTFRTEAFF; cdr3_nt: TGTGCCAGCAGGGGGACATTTAGGACTGAAGCTTTCTTT
j_call: TRBJ1-2; d_call: NA; v_call: TRBV6-1; clone_size: NA; cdr3_aa: CASSEAPRGYGYTF; cdr3_nt: TGTGCCAGCAGTGAGGCTCCCCGTGGCTATGGCTACACCTTC
j_call: TRBJ2-3; d_call: NA; v_call: TRBV27; clone_size: NA; cdr3_aa: CASSLRVGRTDTQYF; cdr3_nt: TGTGCCAGCAGCCTCCGGGTGGGGCGCACAGATACGCAGTATTTT
j_call: TRBJ1-5; d_call: TRBD1; v_call: TRBV6-2/TRBV6-3; clone_size: NA; cdr3_aa: CASSPTIHRGSQPQHF; cdr3_nt: TGTGCCAGCAGTCCCACCATTCACAGGGGTAGTCAGCCCCAGCATTTT
j_call: TRBJ1-4; d_call: NA; v_call: TRBV5-4; clone_size: NA; cdr3_aa: CASSQGPKGEKLFF; cdr3_nt: TGTGCCAGCAGCCAGGGTCCAAAGGGGGAAAAACTGTTTTTT
j_call: TRBJ1-2; d_call: NA; v_call: TRBV6-5; clone_size: NA; cdr3_aa: CASWNSRGFNYGYTF; cdr3_nt: TGTGCCAGCTGGAACTCCCGGGGGTTTAACTATGGCTACACCTTC
j_call: TRBJ1-2; d_call: TRBD1; v_call: TRBV27; clone_size: few; cdr3_aa: CASSLSRQGAGGYTF; cdr3_nt: TGTGCCAGCAGTTTATCTCGACAGGGGGCGGGCGGCTACACCTTC
j_call: TRBJ2-1; d_call: NA; v_call: TRBV6-2/TRBV6-3; clone_size: NA; cdr3_aa: CASSLQGNEQFF; cdr3_nt: TGTGCCAGCAGTCTACAGGGTAATGAGCAGTTCTTC
j_call: TRBJ1-1; d_call: NA; v_call: TRBV14; clone_size: NA; cdr3_aa: CASSQPRTWRGNTEAFF; cdr3_nt: TGTGCCAGCAGCCAACCTAGAACCTGGCGGGGGAACACTGAAGCTTTCTTT
j_call: TRBJ1-2; d_call: NA; v_call: TRBV6-5; clone_size: NA; cdr3_aa: CASSQGQGGYTF; cdr3_nt: TGTGCCAGCAGTCAGGGCCAAGGGGGCTACACCTTC
j_call: TRBJ1-3; d_call: TRBD1; v_call: TRBV5-6; clone_size: NA; cdr3_aa: CASSFGRGAGNTIYF; cdr3_nt: TGTGCCAGCAGCTTCGGCAGGGGGGCTGGAAACACCATATATTTT
j_call: TRBJ2-2; d_call: NA; v_call: TRBV5-1; clone_size: NA; cdr3_aa: CASSLGTDAGELFF; cdr3_nt: TGCGCCAGCAGCTTGGGGACAGATGCCGGGGAGCTGTTTTTT
j_call: TRBJ1-4; d_call: NA; v_call: TRBV19; clone_size: NA; cdr3_aa: CASTSGATNEKLFF; cdr3_nt: TGTGCCAGTACCTCCGGGGCAACTAATGAAAAACTGTTTTTT
j_call: TRBJ1-2; d_call: NA; v_call: TRBV19; clone_size: NA; cdr3_aa: CASSASGTNYGYTF; cdr3_nt: TGTGCCAGTAGTGCCTCCGGGACTAACTATGGCTACACCTTC
j_call: TRBJ1-2; d_call: TRBD1; v_call: TRBV7-2; clone_size: NA; cdr3_aa: CASSFPQGADGYTF; cdr3_nt: TGTGCCAGCAGCTTCCCACAGGGGGCGGATGGCTACACCTTC
j_call: TRBJ2-2; d_call: TRBD2; v_call: TRBV27; clone_size: NA; cdr3_aa: CASSPAGDTGELFF; cdr3_nt: TGTGCCAGCAGTCCAGCGGGGGACACCGGGGAGCTGTTTTTT
j_call: TRBJ2-7; d_call: TRBD2; v_call: TRBV3-1/TRBV3-2; clone_size: NA; cdr3_aa: CASPGGVDPYEQYF; cdr3_nt: TGTGCCAGCCCTGGGGGGGTAGACCCCTACGAGCAGTACTTC
j_call: TRBJ2-4; d_call: TRBD2; v_call: TRBV6-5; clone_size: few; cdr3_aa: CASMSGLAAKNIQYF; cdr3_nt: TGTGCCAGCATGTCGGGACTAGCGGCCAAAAACATTCAGTACTTC
j_call: TRBJ1-2; d_call: NA; v_call: TRBV19; clone_size: NA; cdr3_aa: CASSIPNRRPIGYGYTF; cdr3_nt: TGTGCCAGTAGTATCCCGAACAGAAGGCCCATTGGCTATGGCTACACCTTC
j_call: TRBJ2-3; d_call: TRBD2; v_call: TRBV5-5; clone_size: few; cdr3_aa: CASSFIAGGSTDTQYF; cdr3_nt: TGTGCCAGCAGCTTTATAGCGGGGGGTAGCACAGATACGCAGTATTTT
j_call: TRBJ1-2; d_call: NA; v_call: TRBV7-2; clone_size: few; cdr3_aa: CASSLPAGFYGYTF; cdr3_nt: TGTGCCAGCAGCTTACCGGCAGGGTTCTATGGCTACACCTTC
j_call: TRBJ1-6; d_call: TRBD1; v_call: TRBV10-3; clone_size: NA; cdr3_aa: CAISPGQGSNSPLHF; cdr3_nt: TGTGCCATCAGTCCGGGACAGGGCTCAAATTCACCCCTCCACTTT
j_call: TRBJ1-2; d_call: TRBD1; v_call: TRBV30; clone_size: NA; cdr3_aa: CAWNYGQGQGGGYTF; cdr3_nt: TGTGCCTGGAATTATGGGCAGGGGCAGGGGGGTGGCTACACCTTC
j_call: TRBJ1-6; d_call: TRBD1; v_call: TRBV25-1; clone_size: NA; cdr3_aa: CASSDSGTGDPPLHF; cdr3_nt: TGTGCCAGCAGCGACTCCGGGACAGGGGATCCACCCCTCCACTTT
j_call: TRBJ2-1; d_call: NA; v_call: TRBV7-2; clone_size: NA; cdr3_aa: CASSLAHDNEQFF; cdr3_nt: TGTGCCAGCAGCTTAGCCCATGACAATGAGCAGTTCTTC
j_call: TRBJ1-2; d_call: NA; v_call: TRBV5-1; clone_size: NA; cdr3_aa: CASSLAPGSVGYTF; cdr3_nt: TGCGCCAGCAGCTTGGCTCCTGGGAGTGTTGGCTACACCTTC
j_call: TRBJ2-1; d_call: TRBD2; v_call: TRBV4-2; clone_size: NA; cdr3_aa: CASSPPQALAGGSNEQFF; cdr3_nt: TGTGCCAGCAGCCCGCCTCAGGCCCTAGCGGGGGGGTCCAATGAGCAGTTCTTC
j_call: TRBJ1-2; d_call: TRBD1; v_call: TRBV6-1; clone_size: NA; cdr3_aa: CASSEWPGGVHGYTF; cdr3_nt: TGTGCCAGCAGTGAGTGGCCAGGGGGAGTCCATGGCTACACCTTC
j_call: TRBJ2-7; d_call: NA; v_call: TRBV7-2; clone_size: NA; cdr3_aa: CASSLPGGINEQYF; cdr3_nt: TGTGCCAGCAGCTTACCGGGGGGCATCAACGAGCAGTACTTC
j_call: TRBJ1-2; d_call: TRBD1; v_call: TRBV11-2; clone_size: NA; cdr3_aa: CASSLGEWTGKAYGYTF; cdr3_nt: TGTGCCAGCAGCTTGGGAGAGTGGACAGGGAAGGCCTATGGCTACACCTTC
j_call: TRBJ1-1; d_call: TRBD1; v_call: TRBV18; clone_size: once; cdr3_aa: CASSPNLVRQGAGTEAFF; cdr3_nt: TGTGCCAGCTCACCCAACCTAGTCCGACAGGGGGCTGGGACTGAAGCTTTCTTT
j_call: TRBJ2-7; d_call: NA; v_call: TRBV10-3; clone_size: NA; cdr3_aa: CAISLIQGRQYF; cdr3_nt: TGTGCCATCAGCCTCATCCAGGGGAGGCAGTACTTC
j_call: TRBJ1-1; d_call: NA; v_call: TRBV5-1; clone_size: once; cdr3_aa: CASKRQSNTEAFF; cdr3_nt: TGCGCCAGCAAGCGGCAGTCGAACACTGAAGCTTTCTTT
j_call: TRBJ1-6; d_call: TRBD1; v_call: TRBV6-5; clone_size: NA; cdr3_aa: CASSLAGTGSSPLHF; cdr3_nt: TGTGCCAGCAGCCTCGCCGGGACAGGGAGTTCACCCCTCCACTTT
j_call: TRBJ2-1; d_call: TRBD2; v_call: TRBV7-3; clone_size: NA; cdr3_aa: CASSLGRSGGNEQFF; cdr3_nt: TGTGCCAGCAGCCTAGGACGGTCGGGAGGGAATGAGCAGTTCTTC
j_call: TRBJ1-2; d_call: NA; v_call: TRBV30; clone_size: NA; cdr3_aa: CAWSPGQGFTYGYTF; cdr3_nt: TGTGCCTGGAGCCCCGGGCAGGGCTTTACCTATGGCTACACCTTC
j_call: TRBJ1-6; d_call: NA; v_call: TRBV5-5; clone_size: NA; cdr3_aa: CASSLGGDIGNSPLHF; cdr3_nt: TGTGCCAGCAGCTTGGGTGGGGACATCGGGAATTCACCCCTCCACTTT
j_call: TRBJ2-5; d_call: TRBD2; v_call: TRBV9; clone_size: NA; cdr3_aa: CASSQTSGGLQETQYF; cdr3_nt: TGTGCCAGCAGCCAGACTAGCGGGGGTCTCCAAGAGACCCAGTACTTC
j_call: TRBJ1-6; d_call: TRBD1; v_call: TRBV5-4; clone_size: NA; cdr3_aa: CASSAGGTGASPLHF; cdr3_nt: TGTGCCAGCAGCGCCGGGGGGACAGGGGCTTCACCCCTCCACTTT
j_call: TRBJ2-3; d_call: NA; v_call: TRBV7-3; clone_size: few; cdr3_aa: CASSLGSSTDTQYF; cdr3_nt: TGTGCCAGCAGCTTAGGCAGTAGCACAGATACGCAGTATTTT
j_call: TRBJ2-7; d_call: TRBD2; v_call: TRBV10-2; clone_size: NA; cdr3_aa: CASRPLAGGPHEQYF; cdr3_nt: TGCGCCAGCAGGCCCCTAGCGGGGGGTCCCCACGAGCAGTACTTC
j_call: TRBJ2-1; d_call: TRBD1; v_call: TRBV2; clone_size: NA; cdr3_aa: CASSGGQGVQQFF; cdr3_nt: TGTGCCAGCAGTGGGGGACAGGGCGTCCAGCAGTTCTTC
j_call: TRBJ2-7; d_call: NA; v_call: TRBV7-9; clone_size: NA; cdr3_aa: CASTLTGSVYEQYF; cdr3_nt: TGTGCCAGCACCCTGACCGGGTCAGTTTACGAGCAGTACTTC
j_call: TRBJ1-4; d_call: TRBD1; v_call: TRBV30; clone_size: NA; cdr3_aa: CAWSAGGTGSEKLFF; cdr3_nt: TGTGCCTGGAGTGCGGGCGGGACAGGGAGCGAAAAACTGTTTTTT